This TCR beta chain came from a study of T cells in Graves' hyperthyroidism and ophthalmopathy. Study-level findings and limits: Within blood appeared most thyroid clonotypes that had expanded above 0.001.

Trimming removed 8 bases from V and 1 base from J, with 14 bases in between. The CDR3 is made up of 14 amino acids. Germline V CDR1 and CDR2: SGHDN, FVKESK. TCR beta CDR3 region amplification was performed from RNA transcripts. During a first-round RT-PCR of the TCR CDR3, the HTBI primer set was used. Via MiXCR, TCRdb re-called the multiplex PCR reads, giving one row per CDR3 protein. The table has 600,000 or so distinct CDR3 sequences, around 15% seen once. Turning to this clonotype: Antigen unknown.

Criteria for exclusion of patients were uncontrolled infection, other autoimmune disease, pregnancy or lactation. A roughly 9.3 ml volume of fresh peripheral blood provided the PBMCs. This clonotype originated in a woman under 40 with Graves' hyperthyroidism. The material sequenced was blood. The chain has TRBV14 and TRBJ1-1; D is unclear. CDR3 sequence reads: CASFDGRPNTEAFF. CDR3 sequence (DNA): TGTGCCAGCTTCGATGGCAGGCCGAACACTGAAGCTTTCTTT.